This T cell receptor beta chain was identified in a study of beta chain features in type 1 diabetes. Whole-study findings and limits: Patients' naive, central memory and regulatory TCRB repertoires appeared more alike than those of healthy donors. Shorter TCRB CDR3s, moderately but significantly so, were found in Type 1 diabetes patients in all four CD4+ subsets.

This CDR3 has 13 residues. Germline CDR1 is SGHRS and CDR2 is YFSETQ. V lost 4 bases to trimming and J lost 5 bases, with 12 bases between them. A few counts support this clone. Its antigen is unknown. Expressed TCRB transcripts were sequenced, since all the RNA that had been isolated was reverse transcribed. The repertoire was sequenced with immunoSEQ multiplex PCR; TCRdb's copy has only in-frame clones and lacks some. The data show over 200,000 clones, 11% seen once. The V call is TRBV5-1, the J call TRBJ2-5; no firm D call. The clonotype comes from a young man with type 1 diabetes. The sample consisted of naive CD4+ T cells from blood. The CDR3 DNA reads as TGCGCCAGCAGCCTGGGCGCCGGGGAGACCCAGTACTTC. It codes for CASSLGAGETQYF.